Listed below are T cell receptor beta chains from one sample, sequenced in a study of post-analysis software for immune sequencing data. TCRdb reprocessed the PCR reads via MiXCR and lists one record per CDR3 protein. In the table there are 800,000 to 950,000 distinct CDR3 sequences, 53% of which are singletons. Sequenced: blood. These receptors all stem from a girl aged 5-17 years with multiple sclerosis. The conserved cysteine and the conserved F or W are not part of the CDR3 here.

>TRBV6-1|TRBJ2-3|13
ASSELGQRTDTQY
>TRBV7-8|TRBJ1-1|12
ASSLREANTEAF
>TRBV20-1|TRBJ2-1|13
SARGPSRRQNEQF
>TRBV3-1|TRBJ2-7|14
ASSQPSTGSAYEQY
>TRBV5-1|TRBJ2-5|12
ASSLRNEQETQY
>TRBV20-1|-|10
SALAGAGEQY
>TRBV20-1|TRBJ2-1|12
SARGQGVRNEQF
>TRBV6-5|TRBJ2-4|11
ASSYSLENIQY
>TRBV20-1|TRBJ2-3|16
SARSPGLAGGSIDTQY
>TRBV20-1|TRBJ2-1|13
SATGTSGNYNEQF
>TRBV29-1|TRBJ2-7|11
SVEERGRDEQY
>TRBV7-9|TRBJ2-4|14
ASSSSRDRAKNIQY
>TRBV11-2|TRBJ1-2|14
ASSPRRSYVSYGYT
>TRBV6-2/TRBV6-3|TRBJ2-1|13
ASSYLSRPYNEQF
>TRBV6-5|TRBJ1-1|11
ASRDEMNTEAF
>TRBV12-3/TRBV12-4|TRBJ1-1|10
ASRGQHTEAF
>TRBV2|TRBJ2-7|14
ASSEGMGGSFYEQY
>TRBV12-3/TRBV12-4|TRBJ2-6|15
ASTLGGLDSGANVLT
>TRBV6-5|TRBJ2-7|12
ASTWGPSGGEQY
>TRBV10-3|TRBJ2-7|10
AISGTDYEQY
>TRBV7-2|TRBJ2-1|11
ASSLPAGRHRF
>TRBV7-9|TRBJ2-3|15
ASSLLAGPISTDTQY
>TRBV20-1|TRBJ1-2|11
SARDVAVGGYT
>TRBV7-9|-|14
ASSLYFRQGAYEQY
>TRBV5-1|TRBJ1-2|13
ASSLERGVNYGYT
>TRBV12-3/TRBV12-4|TRBJ1-5|11
ASSFGLNQPQH
>TRBV29-1|TRBJ1-2|10
SVEYRTYGYT
>TRBV6-5|TRBJ1-6|12
ASSYGQAGSPLH
>TRBV7-9|TRBJ2-7|16
ASSLATGGAGLFYEQY
>TRBV7-6|TRBJ2-1|16
ASSRHLAPLLVYNEQF
>TRBV12-3/TRBV12-4|TRBJ2-3|12
ASSFLAGGMTQY
>TRBV7-2|TRBJ2-1|13
ASSPTPSGGNEQF
>TRBV7-9|TRBJ2-1|12
ASSTRDRGHEQF
>TRBV20-1|TRBJ2-7|12
SARDPRDSYEQY
>TRBV27|TRBJ2-5|14
ASRETRARHIQTQY
>TRBV9|TRBJ2-5|14
ASSPGGQGPTWEQY
>TRBV28|TRBJ2-4|13
ASSIQGKGKNIQY
>TRBV5-1|TRBJ2-7|16
ASSLEFWDYGQGDEQY
>TRBV7-9|-|15
ASSLGRVAGPQETQY
>TRBV14|TRBJ2-1|15
ASSPYFSGKDINEQF
>TRBV10-3|TRBJ2-7|11
AISSGQTYEQY